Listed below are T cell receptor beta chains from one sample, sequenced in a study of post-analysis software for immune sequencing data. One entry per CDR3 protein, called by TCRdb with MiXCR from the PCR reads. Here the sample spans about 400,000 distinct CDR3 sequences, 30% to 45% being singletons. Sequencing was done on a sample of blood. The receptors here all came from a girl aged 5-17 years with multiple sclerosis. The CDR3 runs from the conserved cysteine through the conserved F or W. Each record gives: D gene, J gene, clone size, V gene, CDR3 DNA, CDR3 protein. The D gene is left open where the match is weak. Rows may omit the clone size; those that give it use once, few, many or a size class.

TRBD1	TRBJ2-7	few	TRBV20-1	TGCAGTGCTAGGATCGGGACAGGTCGGGCGCAGTACTTC	CSARIGTGRAQYF
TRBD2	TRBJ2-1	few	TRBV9	TGTGCCAGCAGCGCGCGGGGACTAGCGGTCTACAATGAGCAGTTCTTC	CASSARGLAVYNEQFF
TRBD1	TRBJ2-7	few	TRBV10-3	TGTGCCACCAGACCTCGGGACAGGGACAACGAGCAGTACTTC	CATRPRDRDNEQYF
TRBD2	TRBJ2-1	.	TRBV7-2	TGTGCCAGCAGCCCGTTTCGAGCGGGGGGGCCGGGTGAGCAGTTCTTC	CASSPFRAGGPGEQFF
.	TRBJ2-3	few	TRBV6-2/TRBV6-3	TGTGCCAGCAGCAACGGGCCAGTGGGACTCCGGGCGATCCCGAGTTATACGCAGTATTTT	CASSNGPVGLRAIPSYTQYF
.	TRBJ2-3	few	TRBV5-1	TGCGCCAGCAGCTTGGACAGTTCCTTTACGCAGTATTTT	CASSLDSSFTQYF
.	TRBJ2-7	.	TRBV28	TGTGCCAGCAGTGCCATCGTGGATACCTACGAGCAGTACTTC	CASSAIVDTYEQYF
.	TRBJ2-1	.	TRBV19	TGTGCCAGTAGTATGGGGGGGGGCAGTGAGCAGTTCTTC	CASSMGGGSEQFF
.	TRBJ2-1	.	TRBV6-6	TGTGCCAGCACCCAAAACAATGAGCAGTTCTTC	CASTQNNEQFF
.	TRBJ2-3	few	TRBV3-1	TGTGCCAGCAGCCAAAGTTCAGGACCTAGAGATACGCAGTATTTT	CASSQSSGPRDTQYF
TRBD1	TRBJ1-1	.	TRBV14	TGTGCCAGCAGCTGGGACAGGAACACTGACGCTTTCTTT	CASSWDRNTDAFF
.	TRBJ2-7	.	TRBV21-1	TGTGCCAGCAGCCGACGACAGGGGGTACACGAGCAGTACTTC	CASSRRQGVHEQYF
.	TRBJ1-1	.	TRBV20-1	TGCAGTGCTACCAGGAGCACTGAAGCTTTCTTT	CSATRSTEAFF
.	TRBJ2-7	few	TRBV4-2	TGTGCCAGCAGCCAGGGCAGGGAAAACGAGCAGTACTTC	CASSQGRENEQYF
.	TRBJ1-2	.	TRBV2	TGTGCCACCGTTTCGAAACTCGGGCCCGGCGAGGCAGCTAACTATGGCTACACCTTC	CATVSKLGPGEAANYGYTF
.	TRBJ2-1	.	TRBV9	TGTGCCAGCAGCAGAGAGGATGAGCAGTTCTTC	CASSREDEQFF
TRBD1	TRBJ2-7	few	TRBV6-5	TGTGCCAGCAGTTCTACCCTCGGGACAGCCGGATCCTACGAGCAGTACTTC	CASSSTLGTAGSYEQYF
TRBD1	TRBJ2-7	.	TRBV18	TGTGCCAGCCCTTTGGGACAGGGCTACGAGCAGTACTTC	CASPLGQGYEQYF
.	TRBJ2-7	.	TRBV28	TGTGCCAGCAGGACCCTCTCCTACGAGCAGTACTTC	CASRTLSYEQYF
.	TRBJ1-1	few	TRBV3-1	TGTGCCAGCAGCCATACTAGGGATGAAGCTTTCTTT	CASSHTRDEAFF
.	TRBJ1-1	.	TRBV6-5	TGTGCCAGCAGTTACTCCGGGGTCCCTGAAGCTTTCTTT	CASSYSGVPEAFF
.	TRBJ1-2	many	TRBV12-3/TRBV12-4	TGTGCCAGCAGTTTAGGGGAAGGATATGGCTACACCTTC	CASSLGEGYGYTF
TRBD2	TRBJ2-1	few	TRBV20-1	TGCAGTGCTGCCCCCGGGACTAGCGGGGGGTTTGAGCAGTTCTTC	CSAAPGTSGGFEQFF
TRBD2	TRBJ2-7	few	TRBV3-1	TGTGCCAGCAGCCAAGGCGGACTAGCGGGGGGCTACGAGCAGTACTTC	CASSQGGLAGGYEQYF
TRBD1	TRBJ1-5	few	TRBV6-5	TGTGCCAGCAGTTACTCAGGGGGCTATCAGCCCCAGCATTTT	CASSYSGGYQPQHF
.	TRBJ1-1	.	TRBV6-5	TGTGCCAGCAGTGGTGGTGGGGCTGGCACTGAAGCTTTCTTT	CASSGGGAGTEAFF
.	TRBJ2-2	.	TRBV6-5	TGTGCCAGCAGTTCCCCCCGCGGGGAGCTGTTTTTT	CASSSPRGELFF
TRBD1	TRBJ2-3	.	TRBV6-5	TGTGCCACCACAGGGGCATGGGATACGCAGTATTTT	CATTGAWDTQYF
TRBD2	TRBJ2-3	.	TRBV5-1	TGCGCCAGCAGCTCTGGACTAGCGGGGGCCCGCACAGATACGCAGTATTTT	CASSSGLAGARTDTQYF
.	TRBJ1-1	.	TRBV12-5	TGTGCTAGTGGTTTTAGCGGAGACACTGAAGCTTTCTTT	CASGFSGDTEAFF
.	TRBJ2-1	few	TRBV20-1	TGCAGTGCTACCATAACAGGTTACAATGAGCAGTTCTTC	CSATITGYNEQFF
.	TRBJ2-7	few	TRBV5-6	TGTGCCAGCAGTACAGGTGAAACCTACGAGCAGTACTTC	CASSTGETYEQYF
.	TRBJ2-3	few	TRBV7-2	TGTGCCAGCAGCAGAGAAGCTGGGGGCTCGGGCACAGATACGCAGTATTTT	CASSREAGGSGTDTQYF
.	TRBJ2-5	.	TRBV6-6	TGTGCCAGCAGTTACGAGGAACAAGAGACCCAGTACTTC	CASSYEEQETQYF
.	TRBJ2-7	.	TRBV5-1	TGCGCCAGCAGCTTCTTGCCGAGACCCGACTACGAGCAGTACTTC	CASSFLPRPDYEQYF
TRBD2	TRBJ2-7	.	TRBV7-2	TGTGCCAGCAGCCCTCTGGGAGGGGCAGCGCGGGAGCAGTACTTC	CASSPLGGAAREQYF
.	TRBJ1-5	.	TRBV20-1	TGCAGTGCTATCGACATTAGCAATCAGCCCCAGCATTTT	CSAIDISNQPQHF
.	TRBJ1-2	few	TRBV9	TGTGCCAGCAGCGCCCGGGATGTCATTAATGGCTACACCTTC	CASSARDVINGYTF
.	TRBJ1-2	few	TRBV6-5	TGTGCCAGCAGTCTGGACAGTTTCTATGGCTACACCTTC	CASSLDSFYGYTF
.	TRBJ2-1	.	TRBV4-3	TGCGCCAGCAGCCAAGATCTCCCGGGACCGGGGGATGAGCAGTTCTTC	CASSQDLPGPGDEQFF
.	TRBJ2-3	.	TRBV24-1	TGTGCCACCAGTGATTTGCCCACAGATACGCAGTATTTT	CATSDLPTDTQYF
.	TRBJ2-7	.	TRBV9	TGTGCCAGCAGCGTAGCAGATACCCTAACCTACGAGCAGTACTTC	CASSVADTLTYEQYF
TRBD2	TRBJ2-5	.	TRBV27	TGTGCCAGCCGAGCGGGGGGGGGTCCCAAGACCCAGTACTTC	CASRAGGGPKTQYF
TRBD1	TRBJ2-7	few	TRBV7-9	TGTGCCAGCAGCTCGGCGCGGGACAGGGGCGTGAAGGAGCAGTACTTC	CASSSARDRGVKEQYF
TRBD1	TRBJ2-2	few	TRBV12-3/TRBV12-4	TGTGCCAGCAGGGAAGGACAGGGAAAGACCGGGGAGCTGTTTTTT	CASREGQGKTGELFF
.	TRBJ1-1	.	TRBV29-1	TGCAGCGTCAGGGTAAAGGGGACTGAAGCTTTCTTT	CSVRVKGTEAFF
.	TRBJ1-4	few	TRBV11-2	TGTGCCAGCAGCTTAGATACACCGGAACTGTTTTTT	CASSLDTPELFF
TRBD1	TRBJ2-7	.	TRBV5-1	TGCGCCAGCAGCTCCCTTCGGACAGGGTACGAGCAGTACTTC	CASSSLRTGYEQYF
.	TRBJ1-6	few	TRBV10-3	TGTGCCATCAGTGAAAGTGGGGGCTGGATGGATTCACCCCTCCACTTT	CAISESGGWMDSPLHF
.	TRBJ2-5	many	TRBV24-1	TGTGCCACCAGTGATTCGTACCAAGAGACCCAGTACTTC	CATSDSYQETQYF
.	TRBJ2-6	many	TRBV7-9	TGTGCCATCCGGAGGACCTCTGGGGCCAACGTCCTGACTTTC	CAIRRTSGANVLTF
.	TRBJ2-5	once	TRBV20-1	TGCAGTGCTAGAGATTTTGGGGGACGAGAGACCCAGTACTTC	CSARDFGGRETQYF
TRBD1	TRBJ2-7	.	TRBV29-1	TGCAGCGTGGGAGGGGGACAGGGGGCCTACGAGCAGTACTTC	CSVGGGQGAYEQYF
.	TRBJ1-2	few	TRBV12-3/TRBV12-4	TGTGCCAGCAGTTTCGACAGCAACTATGGCCACACCTTC	CASSFDSNYGHTF
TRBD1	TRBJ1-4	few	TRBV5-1	TGCGCCAGCAGCCCCAGGGGGCTGGGGGAAAAACTGTTTTTT	CASSPRGLGEKLFF
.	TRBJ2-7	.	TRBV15	TGTGCCACCAGCAGAGATCTGGGATACTCCTACGAGCAGTACTTC	CATSRDLGYSYEQYF
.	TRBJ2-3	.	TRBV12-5	TGTGCTAGTGGTTTGGGGACAACCAGCACAGATACGCAGTATTTT	CASGLGTTSTDTQYF
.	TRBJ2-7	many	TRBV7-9	TGTGCCAGCAGCCCAGCCAGGTCGCGTTACTACGAGCAGTACTTC	CASSPARSRYYEQYF